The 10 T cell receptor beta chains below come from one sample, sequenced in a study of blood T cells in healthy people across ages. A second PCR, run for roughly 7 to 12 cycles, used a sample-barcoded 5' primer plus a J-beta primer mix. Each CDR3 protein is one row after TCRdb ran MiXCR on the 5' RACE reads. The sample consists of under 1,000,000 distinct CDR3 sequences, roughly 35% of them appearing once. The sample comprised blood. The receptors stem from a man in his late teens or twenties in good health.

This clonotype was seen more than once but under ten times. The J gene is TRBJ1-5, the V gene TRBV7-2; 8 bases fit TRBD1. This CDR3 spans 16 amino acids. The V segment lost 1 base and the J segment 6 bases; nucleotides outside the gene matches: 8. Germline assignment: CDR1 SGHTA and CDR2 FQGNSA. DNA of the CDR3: TGTGCCAGCAGCTTAGTACGGCTACAGGGGGGTCAGCCCCAGCATTTT. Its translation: CASSLVRLQGGQPQHF.

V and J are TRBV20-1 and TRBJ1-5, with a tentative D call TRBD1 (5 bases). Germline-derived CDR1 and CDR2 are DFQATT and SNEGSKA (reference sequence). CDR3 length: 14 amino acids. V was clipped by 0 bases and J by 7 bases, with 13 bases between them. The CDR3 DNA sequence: TGCAGTGCTAGAGATGACCGGGACTTGCAGCCCCAGCATTTT. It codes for CSARDDRDLQPQHF.

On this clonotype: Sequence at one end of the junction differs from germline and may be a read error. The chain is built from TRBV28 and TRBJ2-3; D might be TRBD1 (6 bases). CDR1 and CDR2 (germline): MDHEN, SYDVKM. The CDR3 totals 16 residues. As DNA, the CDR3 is TGTGCCAGCAGTTTTTCAGGGGTTAAGGGCACAGATACGGAGTATTTT. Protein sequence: CASSFSGVKGTDTEYF.

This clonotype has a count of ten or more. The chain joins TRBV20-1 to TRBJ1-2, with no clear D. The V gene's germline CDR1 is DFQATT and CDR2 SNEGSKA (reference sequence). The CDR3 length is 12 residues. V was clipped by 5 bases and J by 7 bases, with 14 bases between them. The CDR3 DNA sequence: TGCAGTGCTCCCGGGAACCCCGGTGGCTACACCTTC. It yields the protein CSAPGNPGGYTF.

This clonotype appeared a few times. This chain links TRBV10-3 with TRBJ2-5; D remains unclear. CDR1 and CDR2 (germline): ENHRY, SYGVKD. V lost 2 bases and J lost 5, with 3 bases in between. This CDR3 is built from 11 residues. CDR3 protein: CAISERETQYF. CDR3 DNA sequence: TGTGCCATCAGTGAGAGGGAGACCCAGTACTTC.

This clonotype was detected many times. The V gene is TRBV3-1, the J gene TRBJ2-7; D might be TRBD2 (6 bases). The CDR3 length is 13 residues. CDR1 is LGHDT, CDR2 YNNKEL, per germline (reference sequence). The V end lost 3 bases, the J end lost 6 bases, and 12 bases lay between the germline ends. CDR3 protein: CASSQRGPSEQYF. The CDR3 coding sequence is TGTGCCAGCAGCCAGCGGGGACCAAGCGAGCAGTACTTC.

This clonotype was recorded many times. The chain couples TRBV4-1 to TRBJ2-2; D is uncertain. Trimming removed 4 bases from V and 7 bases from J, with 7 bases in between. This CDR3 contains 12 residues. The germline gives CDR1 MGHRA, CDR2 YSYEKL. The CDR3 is CASSPPSGELFF. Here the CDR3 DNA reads TGCGCCAGCAGCCCCCCTAGCGGGGAGCTGTTTTTT.

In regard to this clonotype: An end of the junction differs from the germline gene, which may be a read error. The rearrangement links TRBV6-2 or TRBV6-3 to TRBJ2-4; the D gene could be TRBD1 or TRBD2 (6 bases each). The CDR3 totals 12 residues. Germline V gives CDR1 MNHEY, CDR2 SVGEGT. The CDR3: CATSGGGNIQYF. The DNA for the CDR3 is TGTGCCACCAGTGGAGGGGGAAACATTCAGTACTTC.

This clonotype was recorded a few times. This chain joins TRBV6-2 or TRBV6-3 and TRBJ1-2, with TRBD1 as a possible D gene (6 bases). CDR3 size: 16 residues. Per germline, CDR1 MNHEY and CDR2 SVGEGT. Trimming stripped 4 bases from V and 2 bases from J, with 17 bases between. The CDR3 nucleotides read TGTGCCAGCAGTTCCCCCGCCGAACAGGGAAACTATGGCTACACCTTC. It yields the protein CASSSPAEQGNYGYTF.

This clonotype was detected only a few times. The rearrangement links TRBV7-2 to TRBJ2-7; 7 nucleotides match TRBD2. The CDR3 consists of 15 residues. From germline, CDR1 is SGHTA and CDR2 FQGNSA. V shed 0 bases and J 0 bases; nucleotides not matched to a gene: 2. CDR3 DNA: TGTGCCAGCAGCTTAGCGCGGGGGATCTCCTACGAGCAGTACTTC. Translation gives CASSLARGISYEQYF.